A single sample gave rise to the 8 T cell receptor beta chains below, sequenced in a study of CD8 T cells in Susac syndrome. Roughly 0.45 to 1 ug RNA was reverse transcribed with random hexamers. Using its own MiXCR run on the immunoSEQ multiplex PCR reads, TCRdb lists one record per CDR3 protein. The sample has roughly 120,000 distinct CDR3 sequences, 90% to 95% seen once. The specimen sequenced was CD4+ T cells from PBMCs. These receptors came from a human donor with multiple sclerosis.

V usage is TRBV20-1 and J usage is TRBJ1-6; maybe TRBD1 (6 bases). The CDR3 has 14 amino acids. Germline V gene lookup returns CDR1 DFQATT and CDR2 SNEGSKA (reference sequence). V was trimmed by 6 bases and J by 5 bases, leaving 14 bases between them. CDR3 in amino acids: CSALRDTNNSPLHF. The CDR3 nucleotides read TGCAGTGCCCTACGGGACACCAATAATTCACCCCTCCACTTT.

The V call is TRBV20-1, the J call TRBJ2-1, with D perhaps TRBD1 or TRBD2 (5 bases each). The ends were cut back, 0 bases at V and 3 bases at J, with 12 bases in the middle. This CDR3 contains 15 residues. In germline, CDR1 is DFQATT, CDR2 SNEGSKA (reference sequence). The CDR3 bases are TGCAGTGCTAGAGATGGTGGTGGGGGCTACAATGAGCAGTTCTTC. It yields the protein CSARDGGGGYNEQFF.

V is TRBV5-1 and J is TRBJ2-5; 7 bases align to TRBD2. Germline CDR1 reads SGHRS; CDR2 reads YFSETQ. The junction had 8 bases not matched to a gene; V was cut back by 4 bases and J by 5 bases. This CDR3 spans 14 amino acids. The CDR3 DNA reads TGCGCCAGCAGCCTATTCCAGGGAGGGGAGACCCAGTACTTC. It yields the protein CASSLFQGGETQYF.

The chain couples TRBV20-1 to TRBJ2-7; no clear D gene. Trimming took 4 bases from V and 2 from J, leaving 15 bases between them. CDR3 length: 14 amino acids. Germline CDR1 is DFQATT and CDR2 is SNEGSKA (reference sequence). The DNA for the CDR3 is TGCAGTGCTATCCAGCTCAGGCAGCCCTACGAGCAGTACTTC. The encoded protein is CSAIQLRQPYEQYF.

For the CDR3, the DNA is TGCGCCAGCAAAGGGGCGCGTTATGGCTACACCTTC. Its protein product is CASKGARYGYTF. The V gene is TRBV5-1, the J gene TRBJ1-2, with D possibly matching TRBD1 (5 bases). The CDR3 runs to 12 residues. With 6 bases removed from V and 5 bases from J, the gap between germline ends came to 11 bases. Germline CDR1 reads SGHRS; CDR2 reads YFSETQ.

Note on this clonotype: The germline gene is not matched at one end of the junction; a read error may be the cause. The V gene is TRBV10-3, the J gene TRBJ1-1, with D hard to call. The CDR3 loop spans 16 amino acids. From germline, CDR1 is ENHRY and CDR2 SYGVKD. CDR3 residues: CAISESGTPLSGNGIF. In nucleotides, the CDR3 is TGTGCCATCAGTGAGTCTGGTACGCCCTTATCCGGAAATGGGATCTTT.

This rearrangement joins TRBV7-8 to TRBJ1-4; TRBD1 agrees at 9 bases. The CDR3 length is 17 residues. Germline V gives CDR1 SGHVS, CDR2 FQNEAQ. Trimming at V came to 2 bases and at J to 1 base, leaving 5 bases not matched to a gene. CDR3 nucleotide sequence: TGTGCCAGCAGCTTACGGGACAGGGCGAGAACTAATGAAAAACTGTTTTTT. Protein sequence: CASSLRDRARTNEKLFF. Variable domain in full (rest from reference TRBV7-8 and TRBJ1-4): GAGVSQSPRYKVAKRGQDVALRCDPISGHVSLFWYQQALGQGPEFLTYFQNEAQLDKSGLPSDRFFAERPEGSVSTLKIQRTQQEDSAVYLCASSLRDRARTNEKLFFGSGTQLSVL.

The rearrangement uses TRBV19 and TRBJ2-5; the D is unclear. This CDR3 is built from 15 residues. In germline, CDR1 is LNHDA, CDR2 SQIVND (reference sequence). The ends were cut back, 10 bases at V and 0 bases at J, with 18 bases in the middle. The CDR3 spells CATADPVGYQETQYF. The CDR3 DNA reads TGTGCCACCGCCGACCCCGTAGGGTACCAAGAGACCCAGTACTTC.